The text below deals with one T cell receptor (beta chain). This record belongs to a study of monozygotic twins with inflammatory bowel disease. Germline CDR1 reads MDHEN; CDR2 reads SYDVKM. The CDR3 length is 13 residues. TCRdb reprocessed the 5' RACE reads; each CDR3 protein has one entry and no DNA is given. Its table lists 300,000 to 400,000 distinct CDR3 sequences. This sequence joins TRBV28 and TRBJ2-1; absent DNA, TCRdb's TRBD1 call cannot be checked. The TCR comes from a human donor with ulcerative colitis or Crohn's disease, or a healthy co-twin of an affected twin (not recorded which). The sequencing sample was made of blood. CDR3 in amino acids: CASTYSGLNEQFF.